This TCR beta chain is drawn from a study of T-cell memory formation after mild COVID-19. Findings and limits, study-wide: Clones contracting over day 15 to 85 were CD4/CD8 balanced, with later expanders leaning CD4+. Cross-reactive memory appears to have joined, as suggested by some responding clones showing up in pre-infection memory.

Via MiXCR, TCRdb re-called the 5' RACE reads, giving one row per CDR3 protein. Found here are 180,000 or so distinct CDR3 sequences, more than 9% of them singletons; the top ten hold about 3.8%. The length of the CDR3 is 13 residues. CDR1 is KGHSY and CDR2 is FQNENV in the germline V gene. This clonotype was detected only a few times. Its target is not known. The junction departs from the called germline gene at one end, perhaps through a read error. This clonotype originated in a man between 18 and 35 years old who had mild COVID-19 (a few samples of this study predate the infection). Cell type and time point are not known. This chain links TRBV16 with TRBJ2-1; maybe TRBD2 (5 bases). The material sequenced was PBMCs or a T cell subset sorted from them (not recorded which). The CDR3 spells CASSQSGSEAPHF. For the CDR3, the DNA is TGTGCCAGCAGCCAATCTGGGAGTGAGGCTCCCCACTTC. Complete variable domain (other parts from reference TRBV16 and TRBJ2-1): GEEVAQTPKHLVRGEGQKAKLYCAPIKGHSYVFWYQQVLKNEFKFLISFQNENVFDETGMPKERFSAKCLPNSPCSLEIQATKLEDSAVYFCASSQSGSEAPHFGPGTRLTVL.